A selection of T cell receptor beta chains follows, all from one sample in a study of beta chain features in type 1 diabetes. Clones were read by immunoSEQ multiplex PCR, and TCRdb kept only the in-frame ones, dropping some. The sample holds more than 95,000 clones, 17% seen once. Input material: central memory CD4+ T cells from blood. The receptors here all came from a young man with type 1 diabetes. The CDR3 runs from the conserved cysteine through the conserved F or W. The D gene is left open where the match is weak. Size values are once, few and many counts, or a class for expanded clones, and some rows have none.

J gene: TRBJ1-5; D gene: .; clone size: few; CDR3 length: 14; V gene: TRBV2; CDR3 DNA: TGTGCCAGCAAAGGGGGACAAACGGGGCAGCCCCAGCATTTT; CDR3 protein: CASKGGQTGQPQHF
J gene: TRBJ1-2; D gene: .; clone size: few; CDR3 length: 15; V gene: TRBV27; CDR3 DNA: TGTGCCAGCAGTAAGGCTGACAGAGGGGACTATGGCTACACCTTC; CDR3 protein: CASSKADRGDYGYTF
J gene: TRBJ1-2; D gene: .; clone size: once; CDR3 length: 13; V gene: TRBV5-1; CDR3 DNA: TGCGCCAGCAGGTCTGACAACGACTATGGCTACACCTTC; CDR3 protein: CASRSDNDYGYTF
J gene: TRBJ2-1; D gene: TRBD1; clone size: .; CDR3 length: 16; V gene: TRBV7-7; CDR3 DNA: TGTGCTAGCAGCTTAGGTTCAGGGGGCTCCAGCAATGAGCAGTTCTTC; CDR3 protein: CASSLGSGGSSNEQFF
J gene: TRBJ2-5; D gene: TRBD2; clone size: few; CDR3 length: 14; V gene: TRBV11-3; CDR3 DNA: TGTGCCAGCAGCCTCCGACTAGCGGGAGAGACCCAGTACTTC; CDR3 protein: CASSLRLAGETQYF
J gene: TRBJ1-2; D gene: .; clone size: once; CDR3 length: 14; V gene: TRBV5-4; CDR3 DNA: TGTGCCAGCAGCTTCCCCGGGGGAAACTATGGCTACACCTTC; CDR3 protein: CASSFPGGNYGYTF
J gene: TRBJ2-1; D gene: TRBD2; clone size: many; CDR3 length: 15; V gene: TRBV14; CDR3 DNA: TGTGCCAGCAGCCGCGGGACTAGCGGGACCGATGAGCAGTTCTTC; CDR3 protein: CASSRGTSGTDEQFF
J gene: TRBJ1-1; D gene: .; clone size: .; CDR3 length: 14; V gene: TRBV29-1; CDR3 DNA: TGCAGCGTGCGTACAGGGCGTTTGAACACTGAAGCTTTCTTT; CDR3 protein: CSVRTGRLNTEAFF
J gene: TRBJ2-7; D gene: TRBD2; clone size: few; CDR3 length: 15; V gene: TRBV30; CDR3 DNA: TGTGCCGGTACTAGCGGGAGGGCCTCGCGCCACGAGCAGTACTTC; CDR3 protein: CAGTSGRASRHEQYF
J gene: TRBJ2-4; D gene: .; clone size: .; CDR3 length: 13; V gene: TRBV6-5; CDR3 DNA: TGTGCCAGCACCCTACGGTGGGGAAACATTCAGTACTTC; CDR3 protein: CASTLRWGNIQYF
J gene: TRBJ2-5; D gene: .; clone size: .; CDR3 length: 14; V gene: TRBV5-4; CDR3 DNA: TGTGCCAGCAGCTCGGGGATGCAGAAAGAGACCCAGTACTTC; CDR3 protein: CASSSGMQKETQYF
J gene: TRBJ2-7; D gene: TRBD2; clone size: .; CDR3 length: 15; V gene: TRBV10-1; CDR3 DNA: TGCGCCAGCAGCGCTTACACTAGCGGGAGTTACGAGCAGTACTTC; CDR3 protein: CASSAYTSGSYEQYF
J gene: TRBJ2-7; D gene: TRBD1; clone size: .; CDR3 length: 15; V gene: TRBV29-1; CDR3 DNA: TGCAGCGTTTCGTCCCCCGGGACAGGGCTGTCCGAGCAGTACTTC; CDR3 protein: CSVSSPGTGLSEQYF
J gene: TRBJ2-6; D gene: .; clone size: few; CDR3 length: 18; V gene: TRBV4-2; CDR3 DNA: TGTGCCAGCAGCCAAGTCAGGATTAGCGGCTCTGGGGCCAACGTCCTGACTTTC; CDR3 protein: CASSQVRISGSGANVLTF
J gene: TRBJ1-1; D gene: .; clone size: .; CDR3 length: 14; V gene: TRBV9; CDR3 DNA: TGTGCCAGCAGCGTAGCGAGGGGGAACACTGAAGCTTTCTTT; CDR3 protein: CASSVARGNTEAFF
J gene: TRBJ2-3; D gene: TRBD2; clone size: .; CDR3 length: 15; V gene: TRBV5-1; CDR3 DNA: TGCGCCAGCAGCGAGCGGGAACCTAGCACAGATACGCAGTATTTT; CDR3 protein: CASSEREPSTDTQYF
J gene: TRBJ1-1; D gene: TRBD1; clone size: few; CDR3 length: 14; V gene: TRBV25-1; CDR3 DNA: TGTGCCAGCAGTCCTAGGCCAGGGGGGACTGAAGCTTTCTTT; CDR3 protein: CASSPRPGGTEAFF
J gene: TRBJ2-1; D gene: .; clone size: .; CDR3 length: 13; V gene: TRBV6-1; CDR3 DNA: TGTGCCAGCAGTTCAGGGTTCGGGAATGAGCAGTTCTTC; CDR3 protein: CASSSGFGNEQFF
J gene: TRBJ2-5; D gene: .; clone size: .; CDR3 length: 17; V gene: TRBV5-4; CDR3 DNA: TGTGCCAGCAGCACTCCCACAGGGCCGGTAGTCGAAGAGACCCAGTACTTC; CDR3 protein: CASSTPTGPVVEETQYF
J gene: TRBJ1-1; D gene: .; clone size: .; CDR3 length: 13; V gene: TRBV19; CDR3 DNA: TGTGCCAGTAGTATTATTGTAGGTACTGAAGCTTTCTTT; CDR3 protein: CASSIIVGTEAFF
J gene: TRBJ1-1; D gene: .; clone size: .; CDR3 length: 16; V gene: TRBV5-4; CDR3 DNA: TGTGCCAGCAGCTTTAGTCTCCAAAACCGGTGGACTGAAGCTTTCTTT; CDR3 protein: CASSFSLQNRWTEAFF
J gene: TRBJ2-7; D gene: TRBD2; clone size: .; CDR3 length: 14; V gene: TRBV28; CDR3 DNA: TGTGCCAGCAGTTTAGAGCGGGACTCCTACGAGCAGTACTTC; CDR3 protein: CASSLERDSYEQYF
J gene: TRBJ1-2; D gene: .; clone size: .; CDR3 length: 13; V gene: TRBV10-2; CDR3 DNA: TGCGCCAGCAGTGACAAAAATAACTATGGCTACACCTTC; CDR3 protein: CASSDKNNYGYTF
J gene: TRBJ2-7; D gene: .; clone size: .; CDR3 length: 13; V gene: TRBV18; CDR3 DNA: TGTGCCAGCTCACTCATCGATATCTACGAGCAGTACTTC; CDR3 protein: CASSLIDIYEQYF
J gene: TRBJ2-3; D gene: TRBD2; clone size: .; CDR3 length: 15; V gene: TRBV7-2; CDR3 DNA: TGTGCCACCCTCCAACGGGGCGGGAGATGGGATACGCAGTATTTT; CDR3 protein: CATLQRGGRWDTQYF
J gene: TRBJ2-3; D gene: .; clone size: .; CDR3 length: 14; V gene: TRBV9; CDR3 DNA: TGTGCCAGCAGCGTTCAGCCCGGCACAGATACGCAGTATTTT; CDR3 protein: CASSVQPGTDTQYF
J gene: TRBJ1-4; D gene: .; clone size: .; CDR3 length: 14; V gene: TRBV30; CDR3 DNA: TGTGCCTGGAGTGTTCCGGGGGTTGATGAAAAACTGTTTTTT; CDR3 protein: CAWSVPGVDEKLFF
J gene: TRBJ1-2; D gene: .; clone size: .; CDR3 length: 12; V gene: TRBV30; CDR3 DNA: TGTGCCTGGGAGACTGAGGGGCGAGGCTACACCTTC; CDR3 protein: CAWETEGRGYTF
J gene: TRBJ2-3; D gene: .; clone size: few; CDR3 length: 14; V gene: TRBV7-2; CDR3 DNA: TGTGCCAGCAGCAAGCAAGGGACGGCGGATACGCAGTATTTT; CDR3 protein: CASSKQGTADTQYF
J gene: TRBJ1-4; D gene: .; clone size: .; CDR3 length: 14; V gene: TRBV2; CDR3 DNA: TGTGCCAGCAGTATTGAGTCTTCGGGGGCAAAACTGTTTTTT; CDR3 protein: CASSIESSGAKLFF
J gene: TRBJ2-1; D gene: .; clone size: .; CDR3 length: 12; V gene: TRBV7-9; CDR3 DNA: TGTGCCAGCAGCCTTTCCGGAAATGAGCAGTTCTTC; CDR3 protein: CASSLSGNEQFF
J gene: TRBJ2-7; D gene: .; clone size: once; CDR3 length: 15; V gene: TRBV6-1; CDR3 DNA: TGTGCCAGCACCTCCCAGGAGGCGGGGACCTACGAGCAGTACTTC; CDR3 protein: CASTSQEAGTYEQYF
J gene: TRBJ2-3; D gene: TRBD2; clone size: few; CDR3 length: 14; V gene: TRBV7-2; CDR3 DNA: TGTGCCAGCAGCTTGGGCGGGAGTAGAGATACGCAGTATTTT; CDR3 protein: CASSLGGSRDTQYF
J gene: TRBJ2-7; D gene: .; clone size: .; CDR3 length: 14; V gene: TRBV4-2; CDR3 DNA: TGTGCCAGCAGCCCTGGGCGGGTAGGTGCCGAGCAGTACTTC; CDR3 protein: CASSPGRVGAEQYF
J gene: TRBJ2-3; D gene: TRBD2; clone size: .; CDR3 length: 18; V gene: TRBV18; CDR3 DNA: TGTGCCAGCTCACCCAATGGACTAGCGGGAATGGGCACAGATACGCAGTATTTT; CDR3 protein: CASSPNGLAGMGTDTQYF
J gene: TRBJ1-1; D gene: .; clone size: few; CDR3 length: 14; V gene: TRBV5-4; CDR3 DNA: TGTGCCAGCAGCCATCCGAGAGTGAACACTGAAGCTTTCTTT; CDR3 protein: CASSHPRVNTEAFF
J gene: TRBJ2-3; D gene: .; clone size: many; CDR3 length: 17; V gene: TRBV5-1; CDR3 DNA: TGCGCCAGCAGTCTTTCGGGCACCCCCCGAAGGACAGATACGCAGTATTTT; CDR3 protein: CASSLSGTPRRTDTQYF
J gene: TRBJ2-5; D gene: .; clone size: few; CDR3 length: 15; V gene: TRBV14; CDR3 DNA: TGTGCCAGCAGCCAACGCGGCTGGTACCAAGAGACCCAGTACTTC; CDR3 protein: CASSQRGWYQETQYF
J gene: TRBJ2-1; D gene: TRBD1; clone size: once; CDR3 length: 15; V gene: TRBV7-2; CDR3 DNA: TGTGCCAGCAGCCCGTTCAGGGGGCAGGACAATGAGCAGTTCTTC; CDR3 protein: CASSPFRGQDNEQFF
J gene: TRBJ2-2; D gene: .; clone size: few; CDR3 length: 15; V gene: TRBV2; CDR3 DNA: TGTGCCAGCCCAGCGGACTCCACGAACACCGGGGAGCTGTTTTTT; CDR3 protein: CASPADSTNTGELFF
J gene: TRBJ2-1; D gene: TRBD2; clone size: .; CDR3 length: 16; V gene: TRBV7-8; CDR3 DNA: TGTGCCAGCAGCCCCCGCGGGACTAGCGGGAGGCATGAGCAGTTCTTC; CDR3 protein: CASSPRGTSGRHEQFF
J gene: TRBJ2-5; D gene: TRBD1; clone size: .; CDR3 length: 15; V gene: TRBV7-2; CDR3 DNA: TGTGCCAGCAGCTTAGCCGACAGGGAGCAAGAGACCCAGTACTTC; CDR3 protein: CASSLADREQETQYF
J gene: TRBJ1-2; D gene: .; clone size: few; CDR3 length: 12; V gene: TRBV29-1; CDR3 DNA: .; CDR3 protein: CSVGAGTGVDTF
J gene: TRBJ1-1; D gene: .; clone size: .; CDR3 length: 12; V gene: TRBV9; CDR3 DNA: TGTGCCAGCAGCGTAGTTGGATCTGAAGCTTTCTTT; CDR3 protein: CASSVVGSEAFF
J gene: TRBJ2-7; D gene: .; clone size: few; CDR3 length: 15; V gene: TRBV28; CDR3 DNA: TGTGCCAGCAGTTTACGCGGAACAACCTCCTACGAGCAGTACTTC; CDR3 protein: CASSLRGTTSYEQYF
J gene: TRBJ1-3; D gene: .; clone size: few; CDR3 length: 16; V gene: TRBV18; CDR3 DNA: TGTGCCAGCTCACCACAAGAGGGATCAGGTGGAAACACCATATATTTT; CDR3 protein: CASSPQEGSGGNTIYF
J gene: TRBJ1-1; D gene: .; clone size: many; CDR3 length: 14; V gene: TRBV5-4; CDR3 DNA: TGTGCCAGCAGCTTGGAGTTAGCGAACACTGAAGCTTTCTTT; CDR3 protein: CASSLELANTEAFF
J gene: TRBJ1-1; D gene: .; clone size: .; CDR3 length: 12; V gene: TRBV7-9; CDR3 DNA: TGTGCCAGCAGCTTAAGAGGGACTGAAGCTTTCTTT; CDR3 protein: CASSLRGTEAFF